Following are 17 T cell receptor beta chains from one sample sequenced in a study of blood T cell repertoires in COVID-19. Clones were read by immunoSEQ multiplex PCR, and TCRdb kept only the in-frame ones, dropping some. This repertoire shows about 240,000 clones, about four fifths found once; its top ten account for approximately 4%. The sample taken for sequencing was PBMCs or T cells enriched from blood (not recorded which). Receptors originate from a woman between 35 and 50 years old who had been exposed to COVID-19.

This clone was recorded once. The chain couples TRBV29-1 to TRBJ1-1, with 10 bases that match TRBD1. Looked up from germline, CDR1 is SQVTM and CDR2 is ANQGSEA. J lost 1 base, V lost 7 bases, and 3 bases had no gene match. The CDR3 is 13 amino acids. The CDR3 reads CSGQGARNTEAFF. For the CDR3, the DNA is TGCAGCGGACAGGGGGCGCGGAACACTGAAGCTTTCTTT.

The V gene is TRBV3-1 (or the pseudogene TRBV3-2), the J gene TRBJ2-5; 8 positions agree with TRBD2. CDR1 is LGHDT, CDR2 YNNKEL, per germline (reference sequence). V lost 4 bases, J lost 1 base, and 5 bases stayed unmatched. The CDR3 length is 15 residues. The CDR3 is CASSRNRGGQETQYF. As DNA, the CDR3 is TGTGCCAGCAGCCGAAATCGGGGGGGCCAAGAGACCCAGTACTTC.

This chain joins TRBV27 and TRBJ1-5; 7 nucleotides agree with TRBD1. The CDR3 is 14 residues long. V shed 6 bases and J 7 bases; nucleotides not matched to a gene: 9. Looked up from germline, CDR1 is MNHEY and CDR2 is SMNVEV (reference sequence). The CDR3 sequence: CASREQGIGQPQHF. The CDR3 nucleotides read TGTGCCAGCAGGGAACAGGGGATAGGCCAGCCCCAGCATTTT.

This clone was counted between two and nine times. The chain links TRBV11-2 to TRBJ1-2; maybe TRBD1 (5 bases). Germline CDR1 reads SGHAT; CDR2 reads FQNNGV. The CDR3 length is 19 residues. V lost 5 bases and J lost 2, with 27 bases in between. CDR3 DNA sequence: TGTGCCAGCAGCCATCCCTGGGGGGTCCACCCTCGAGGAAACTATGGCTACACCTTC. It translates to CASSHPWGVHPRGNYGYTF.

The chain is built from TRBV5-1 and TRBJ2-7; D remains ambiguous. Trimming stripped 4 bases from V and 1 base from J, with 6 bases between. This CDR3 region has 12 residues. The germline CDR1 and CDR2 sequences are SGHRS and YFSETQ. The CDR3 loop is CASSLRSYEQYF. The CDR3 region has the DNA TGCGCCAGCAGCCTCAGATCCTACGAGCAGTACTTC. Full variable domain (rest looked up from reference TRBV5-1 and TRBJ2-7): KAGVTQTPRYLIKTRGQQVTLSCSPISGHRSVSWYQQTPGQGLQFLFEYFSETQRNKGNFPGRFSGRQFSNSRSEMNVSTLELGDSALYLCASSLRSYEQYFGPGTRLTVT.

The V and J genes are TRBV4-2 and TRBJ2-3; 8 bases are a match to TRBD2. Germline trimming cut 2 bases from V and 3 bases from J; bases unmatched to any gene: 4. Germline V gives CDR1 LGHNA, CDR2 YNFKEQ. The length of the CDR3 is 15 residues. CDR3 protein: CASSQTGLGTDTQYF. The CDR3 bases are TGTGCCAGCAGCCAAACGGGACTAGGAACAGATACGCAGTATTTT.

This chain joins TRBV7-8 and TRBJ1-3; 8 bases are shared with TRBD1. The germline gives CDR1 SGHVS, CDR2 FQNEAQ. V lost 7 bases, J lost 8 bases, and 16 bases stayed unmatched. The CDR3 is made up of 16 amino acids. For the CDR3, the DNA is TGTGCCAGCAAGTTACCCCCAGGACAGGGTGAAGACACCATATATTTT. Encoded protein: CASKLPPGQGEDTIYF.

The V and J genes are TRBV7-2 and TRBJ2-7; 9 bases align to TRBD1. CDR3 length equals 15 residues. V dropped 4 bases and J dropped 5; count of bases not matched to a gene: 9. Germline CDR1 SGHTA, CDR2 FQGNSA. The CDR3 nucleotides are TGTGCCAGCAGCTCAAATGGACAGGGGATCGACGAGCAGTACTTC. Translation gives CASSSNGQGIDEQYF.

The CDR3 DNA follows: TGTGCCAGCAGTTACTCTCCTTACAATGAGCAGTTCTTC. Its protein is CASSYSPYNEQFF. The chain employs TRBV6-5 and TRBJ2-1; D gene unclear. Trimming shortened V by 0 bases and J by 4 bases, and 4 bases separated the two germline ends. The CDR3 contains 13 residues. Germline CDR1 and CDR2: MNHEY and SVGAGI.

The chain carries TRBV11-2 and TRBJ1-3, with 7 bases identical to TRBD1. J was trimmed by 0 bases and V by 3 bases; bases with no gene match: 2. Germline V gene lookup returns CDR1 SGHAT and CDR2 FQNNGV. The CDR3 runs to 15 residues. The CDR3 region has the DNA TGTGCCAGCAGCTTTACAGGGGTCTCTGGAAACACCATATATTTT. This sequence encodes CASSFTGVSGNTIYF.

The gene calls are TRBV5-1 and TRBJ2-3, with TRBD1 as a possible D gene (6 bases). The V gene lost 3 bases and the J gene lost 1 base, with 12 bases spanning the gap. Germline-derived CDR1 and CDR2 are SGHRS and YFSETQ. The length of the CDR3 is 15 residues. CDR3 in amino acids: CASSWAGEGTDTQYF. The CDR3 nucleotides read TGCGCCAGCAGCTGGGCAGGGGAAGGCACAGATACGCAGTATTTT.

V and J are TRBV6-2 or TRBV6-3 and TRBJ1-5, with a possible D match to TRBD1 (5 bases). V lost 6 bases and J 6 bases, leaving 9 bases between the germline ends. The CDR3 contains 12 residues. Germline lookup yields CDR1 MNHEY and CDR2 SVGEGT. The CDR3 DNA reads TGTGCCAGCAGCCCAGACAGTCAGCCCCAGCATTTT. As protein: CASSPDSQPQHF.

J is TRBJ2-1 and V is TRBV9, with a possible D match to TRBD1 (6 bases). V dropped 0 bases and J dropped 3 bases, with 13 bases sitting between them. There are 16 residues in the CDR3. Germline assignment: CDR1 SGDLS and CDR2 YYNGEE. DNA of the CDR3: TGTGCCAGCAGCGTAGTTGGGGACACATTCTACAATGAGCAGTTCTTC. This gives the protein CASSVVGDTFYNEQFF.

This clone came up a few times. The chain employs TRBV3-1 (or the pseudogene TRBV3-2) and TRBJ1-6; D uncertain. Trimming removed 1 base at V and 6 bases at J, with 16 bases between. Looked up from germline, CDR1 is LGHDT and CDR2 is YNNKEL (reference sequence). This CDR3 contains 17 residues. The CDR3 loop reads CASSQGHSRSINSPLHF. The CDR3 nucleotides are TGTGCCAGCAGCCAAGGTCATTCGAGGTCGATTAATTCACCCCTCCACTTT.

The V call is TRBV14, the J call TRBJ1-4, with D uncertain. This CDR3 spans 15 amino acids. The V gene's germline CDR1 is SGHDN and CDR2 FVKESK. The V and J ends lost 4 bases and 2 bases respectively, with 11 bases between them. This CDR3 reads CASSPRVGTNEKLFF. CDR3 coding DNA: TGTGCCAGCAGCCCGCGGGTCGGGACTAATGAAAAACTGTTTTTT.

Only one count was recorded for this clone. CDR3 region: CATQNRVGANVLTF. The CDR3 DNA reads as TGTGCCACCCAAAACAGGGTGGGGGCCAACGTCCTGACTTTC. The chain recombines TRBV10-3 with TRBJ2-6, with a tentative D call TRBD1 (6 bases). CDR1 is ENHRY and CDR2 is SYGVKD in the germline V gene. The CDR3 sequence is 14 residues long. V shed 10 bases and J shed 4 bases, with 14 bases lying between them.

The chain uses TRBV28 and TRBJ2-7; 8 bases line up with TRBD1. V lost 6 bases and J lost 7; bases outside the gene matches: 17. The CDR3 covers 16 residues. CDR1 and CDR2 (germline): MDHEN, SYDVKM. In DNA, the CDR3 is TGTGCCAGCAGACGCAGGGGGCCCCCATATGTTTTTGAGCAGTACTTC. Its translation is CASRRRGPPYVFEQYF.